The 20 T cell receptor beta chains below all came from one sample that was sequenced in a study of T cells in narcolepsy. Generated by immunoSEQ multiplex PCR, the TCRdb table keeps only in-frame clones and is missing some. Of approximately 23,000 clones listed, roughly 85% are singletons. The sequencing input was memory (CD45RA-) CD4+ T cells from blood. All receptors come from a human donor in good health.

V and J are TRBV9 and TRBJ2-7; the D gene is possibly TRBD1 (5 bases). Germline V gives CDR1 SGDLS, CDR2 YYNGEE. This CDR3 comprises 12 residues. V shed 3 bases and J shed 3 bases, with 7 bases lying between them. The CDR3 sequence is CASSATGYEQYF. CDR3 coding DNA: TGTGCCAGCAGCGCTACAGGCTACGAGCAGTACTTC. Full variable domain (missing parts from reference TRBV9 and TRBJ2-7): DSGVTQTPKHLITATGQRVTLRCSPRSGDLSVYWYQQSLDQGLQFLIQYYNGEERAKGNILERFSAQQFPDLHSELNLSSLELGDSALYFCASSATGYEQYFGPGTRLTVT.

The chain uses TRBV19 and TRBJ1-2; 8 positions match TRBD1. The CDR3 extends over 14 amino acids. Germline V gene sequence: CDR1 LNHDA, CDR2 SQIVND (reference sequence). J gave up 7 bases and V 3 bases, and 7 bases lay outside the gene matches. CDR3 protein: CASSMNDRGFGYTF. CDR3 DNA sequence: TGTGCCAGTAGTATGAATGACAGGGGCTTTGGCTACACCTTC.

CDR3 sequence reads: CASSERGILGEQYF. In DNA form, the CDR3 reads TGCGCCAGCAGTGAGCGCGGGATACTGGGCGAGCAGTACTTC. The chain is built from TRBV10-2 and TRBJ2-7, with D tentatively TRBD2 (6 bases). The CDR3 has 14 residues. V was trimmed by 2 bases and J by 6 bases, leaving 14 bases between them. Germline values: CDR1 WSHSY, CDR2 SAAADI.

The rearrangement links TRBV6-5 to TRBJ2-1, with D perhaps TRBD2 (5 bases). Germline-derived CDR1 and CDR2 are MNHEY and SVGAGI. Trimming took off 8 bases at V and 4 bases at J, with 12 bases between the two ends. This CDR3 region has 13 residues. The DNA of the CDR3 is TGTGCCAGCCAAAAGGGAGAATACAATGAGCAGTTCTTC. Its translation is CASQKGEYNEQFF.

The J gene is TRBJ1-5, the V gene TRBV28, with a weak D call TRBD1 (6 bases). Germline CDR1 reads MDHEN; CDR2 reads SYDVKM. Between the trimmed V and J ends, which lost 3 bases and 7 bases, there was a span of 16 bases. This CDR3 has 15 residues. CDR3: CASSFTGRGGQPQHF. The CDR3 DNA reads as TGTGCCAGCAGTTTTACGGGCAGGGGTGGACAGCCCCAGCATTTT.

The V gene is TRBV7-2, the J gene TRBJ2-3, with no clear D. The CDR3 spans 13 residues. V lost 1 base and J lost 2, with 4 bases in between. Germline loops: CDR1 SGHTA, CDR2 FQGNSA. The CDR3 DNA follows: TGTGCCAGCAGCTTAGGCCACACAGATACGCAGTATTTT. Translation gives CASSLGHTDTQYF.

The rearrangement links TRBV20-1 to TRBJ2-1; the D gene is possibly TRBD2 (5 bases). The V gene's germline CDR1 is DFQATT and CDR2 SNEGSKA (reference sequence). With 5 bases removed from V and 5 bases from J, the gap between germline ends came to 7 bases. The CDR3 runs to 11 residues. The DNA for the CDR3 is TGCAGTGCTCGGGAAGACAATGAGCAGTTCTTC. As protein: CSAREDNEQFF.

The rearrangement joins TRBV6-5 to TRBJ2-2; D gene unclear. The CDR3 totals 14 residues. Between the trimmed V and J ends, which lost 6 bases and 2 bases, there was a span of 10 bases. Germline V gene lookup returns CDR1 MNHEY and CDR2 SVGAGI. CDR3: CASRGSSNTGELFF. CDR3 sequence (DNA): TGTGCCAGCAGAGGGTCCTCAAACACCGGGGAGCTGTTTTTT.

This chain links TRBV27 with TRBJ2-1, with D unclear. The V and J ends lost 5 bases and 7 bases respectively, with 21 bases between them. Germline loops: CDR1 MNHEY, CDR2 SMNVEV (reference sequence). This CDR3 is built from 16 residues. CDR3 residues: CASSPLGRQAKNEQFF. CDR3 nucleotides: TGTGCCAGCAGTCCCCTCGGTCGCCAAGCCAAGAATGAGCAGTTCTTC.

The rearrangement links TRBV21-1 to TRBJ2-7; the D call TRBD2 from the table was never checked on the DNA. TRBV21-1 is described as a pseudogene. There are 12 residues in the CDR3. DNA for the CDR3: TGTGCCAGCCGGACTAGCGGGCACGAGCAGTACTTC. Amino acids: CASRTSGHEQYF.

V usage is TRBV15 and J usage is TRBJ2-1; D perhaps matches TRBD2 (5 bases). The CDR3 is 15 residues long. V lost 3 bases, J lost 6 bases, and 15 bases lay in between. Germline CDR1 reads LNHNV; CDR2 reads YYDKDF (reference sequence). The CDR3 nucleotides read TGTGCCACCAGCAGGGGGAGCGGTCGGGGCAATGAGCAGTTCTTC. Translating it yields CATSRGSGRGNEQFF.

In this sample, this clone turned up a few times. The chain employs TRBV2 and TRBJ1-1; tentatively, D is TRBD1 (5 bases). The V gene's germline CDR1 is SNHLY and CDR2 FYNNEI. V was shortened by 8 bases and J by 5 bases, with 15 bases between the two germline ends. This CDR3 contains 13 residues. CDR3 DNA: TGTGCCAGCGCGGGGGGGGTGCGAACTGAAGCTTTCTTT. Translating gives CASAGGVRTEAFF.

This chain links TRBV4-3 with TRBJ1-3; D is unresolved. The V and J ends lost 0 bases and 4 bases respectively, with 7 bases between them. CDR1 is LGHNA and CDR2 is YSLEER in the germline V gene. CDR3 size: 14 residues. The DNA for the CDR3 is TGCGCCAGCAGCCAAGATAGGTCGGGAAACACCATATATTTT. It yields the protein CASSQDRSGNTIYF.

In its sample, this clone was seen once. The genes are TRBV5-1 and TRBJ2-3; D might be TRBD2 (5 bases). Trimming stripped 0 bases from V and 3 bases from J, with 8 bases between. The CDR3 extends over 14 amino acids. Germline CDR1 reads SGHRS; CDR2 reads YFSETQ. The DNA of the CDR3 is TGCGCCAGCAGCTTGGGGGAGTGGACAGATACGCAGTATTTT. Protein product: CASSLGEWTDTQYF.

The V and J genes are TRBV19 and TRBJ1-2, with 7 positions matching TRBD1. Germline assignment: CDR1 LNHDA and CDR2 SQIVND (reference sequence). V lost 7 bases and J lost 2; bases outside the gene matches: 7. This CDR3 is 14 amino acids long. CDR3 protein: CASTKMDRNYGYTF. CDR3 in DNA: TGTGCCAGTACTAAGATGGACAGGAACTATGGCTACACCTTC.

The chain uses TRBV15 and TRBJ2-7, with 9 nucleotides matching TRBD1. The length of the CDR3 is 14 residues. CDR1 is LNHNV, CDR2 YYDKDF, per germline (reference sequence). The ends lost 4 bases at V and 5 bases at J; junction bases unmatched: 6. The CDR3: CATSKGDRDNEQYF. The CDR3, as DNA: TGTGCCACCAGCAAAGGGGACAGGGACAACGAGCAGTACTTC. Full variable domain (outside the CDR3, taken from reference TRBV15 and TRBJ2-7): DAMVIQNPRYQVTQFGKPVTLSCSQTLNHNVMYWYQQKSSQAPKLLFHYYDKDFNNEADTPDNFQSRRPNTSFCFLDIRSPGLGDTAMYLCATSKGDRDNEQYFGPGTRLTVT.

The chain employs TRBV6-6 and TRBJ1-1; D might be TRBD1 (6 bases). The germline CDR1 and CDR2 sequences are MNHNY and SVGAGI (reference sequence). Deletions cut 6 bases from V and 7 bases from J, with 18 bases between. The CDR3 has 14 amino acids. The CDR3 DNA follows: TGTGCCAGCAGACGGACAGAGATGACGCGTGAAGCTTTCTTT. Residues: CASRRTEMTREAFF.

This chain joins TRBV4-1 and TRBJ1-1; 8 bases are a match to TRBD1. CDR1 and CDR2 from the germline V gene are MGHRA and YSYEKL. This CDR3 region has 14 residues. J was trimmed by 3 bases and V by 4 bases; bases with no gene match: 4. The CDR3 is CASSRGQVYTEAFF. The CDR3 region has the DNA TGCGCCAGCAGCCGGGGACAGGTGTACACTGAAGCTTTCTTT.

This chain links TRBV10-3 with TRBJ1-1, with 7 nucleotides matching TRBD1. The germline gives CDR1 ENHRY, CDR2 SYGVKD. The V segment lost 5 bases and the J segment 2 bases; nucleotides outside the gene matches: 5. The CDR3 has 14 residues. The CDR3 DNA reads as TGTGCCATCAGTCCTGGGACAGACAACACTGAAGCTTTCTTT. Translated: CAISPGTDNTEAFF.

The chain recombines TRBV7-2 with TRBJ2-5, with TRBD2 matching over 8 bases. Germline CDR1 is SGHTA and CDR2 is FQGNSA. This CDR3 has 15 amino acids. V was pared by 5 bases and J by 5 bases, with 10 bases of the junction left unmatched. The DNA for the CDR3 is TGTGCCAGCAGCCAATCCGGGGGGGGTGGCGAGACCCAGTACTTC. It specifies CASSQSGGGGETQYF. Drawing the rest from reference TRBV7-2 and TRBJ2-5, the complete variable domain is GAGVSQSPSNKVTEKGKDVELRCDPISGHTALYWYRQSLGQGLEFLIYFQGNSAPDKSGLPSDRFSAERTGGSVSTLTIQRTQQEDSAVYLCASSQSGGGGETQYFGPGTRLLVL.